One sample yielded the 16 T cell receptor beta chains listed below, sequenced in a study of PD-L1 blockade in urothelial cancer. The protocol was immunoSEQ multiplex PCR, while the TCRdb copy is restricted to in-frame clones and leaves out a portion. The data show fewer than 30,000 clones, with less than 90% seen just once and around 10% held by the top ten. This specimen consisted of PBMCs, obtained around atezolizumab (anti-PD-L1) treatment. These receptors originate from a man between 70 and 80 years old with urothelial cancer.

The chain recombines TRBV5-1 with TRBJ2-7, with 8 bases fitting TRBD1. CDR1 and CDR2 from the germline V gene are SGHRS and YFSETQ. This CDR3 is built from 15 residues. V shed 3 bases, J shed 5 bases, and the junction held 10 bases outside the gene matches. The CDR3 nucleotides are TGCGCCAGCAGCTCAGAGACAGGGGACATCAACGAGCAGTACTTC. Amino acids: CASSSETGDINEQYF.

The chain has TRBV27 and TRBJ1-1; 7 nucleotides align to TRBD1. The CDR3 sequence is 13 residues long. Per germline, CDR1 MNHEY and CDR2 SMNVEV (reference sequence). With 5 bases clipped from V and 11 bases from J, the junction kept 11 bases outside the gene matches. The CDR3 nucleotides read TGTGCCAGCAGTCTAAACAGGGGCTCCATCGCTTTCTTT. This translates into CASSLNRGSIAFF.

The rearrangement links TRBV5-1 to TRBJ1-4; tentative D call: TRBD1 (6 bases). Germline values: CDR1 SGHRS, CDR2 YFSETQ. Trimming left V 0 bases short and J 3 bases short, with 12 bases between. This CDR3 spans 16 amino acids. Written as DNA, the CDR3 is TGCGCCAGCAGCTTGGCCGCAGGGGAGCCTAATGAAAAACTGTTTTTT. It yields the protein CASSLAAGEPNEKLFF.

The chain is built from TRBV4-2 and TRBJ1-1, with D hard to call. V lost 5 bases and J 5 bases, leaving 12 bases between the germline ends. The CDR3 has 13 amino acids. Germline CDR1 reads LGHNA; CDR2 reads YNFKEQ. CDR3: CASSFSEDTEAFF. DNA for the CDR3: TGTGCCAGCAGCTTCTCAGAGGATACTGAAGCTTTCTTT.

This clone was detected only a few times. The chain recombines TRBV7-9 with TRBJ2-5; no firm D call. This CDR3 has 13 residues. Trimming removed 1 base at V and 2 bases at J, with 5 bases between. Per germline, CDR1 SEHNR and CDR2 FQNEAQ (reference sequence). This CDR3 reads CASSLEQQETQYF. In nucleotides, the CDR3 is TGTGCCAGCAGCTTAGAACAACAAGAGACCCAGTACTTC. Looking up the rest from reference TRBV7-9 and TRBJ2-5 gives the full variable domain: DTGVSQNPRHKITKRGQNVTFRCDPISEHNRLYWYRQTLGQGPEFLTYFQNEAQLEKSRLLSDRFSAERPKGSFSTLEIQRTEQGDSAMYLCASSLEQQETQYFGPGTRLLVL.

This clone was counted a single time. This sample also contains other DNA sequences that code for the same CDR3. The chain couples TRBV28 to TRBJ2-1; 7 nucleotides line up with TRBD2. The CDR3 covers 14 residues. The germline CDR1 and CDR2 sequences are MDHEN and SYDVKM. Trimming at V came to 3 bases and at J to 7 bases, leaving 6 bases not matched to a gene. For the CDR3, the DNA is TGTGCCAGCAGTTTTCCTAGCGGTAGAAATGAGCAGTTCTTC. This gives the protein CASSFPSGRNEQFF.

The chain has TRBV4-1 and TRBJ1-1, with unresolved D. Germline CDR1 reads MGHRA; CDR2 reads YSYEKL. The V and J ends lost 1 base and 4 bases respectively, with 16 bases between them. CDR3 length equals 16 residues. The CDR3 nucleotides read TGCGCCAGCAGCCAAGTGACGGACGGGATAAGCACTGAAGCTTTCTTT. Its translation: CASSQVTDGISTEAFF.

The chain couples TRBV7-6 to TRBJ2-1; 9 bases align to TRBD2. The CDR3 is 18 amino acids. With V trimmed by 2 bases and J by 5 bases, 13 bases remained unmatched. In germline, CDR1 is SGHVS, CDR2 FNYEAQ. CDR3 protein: CASSLIGGGAPPDNEQFF. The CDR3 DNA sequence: TGTGCCAGCAGCTTAATAGGCGGGGGGGCTCCCCCGGACAATGAGCAGTTCTTC.

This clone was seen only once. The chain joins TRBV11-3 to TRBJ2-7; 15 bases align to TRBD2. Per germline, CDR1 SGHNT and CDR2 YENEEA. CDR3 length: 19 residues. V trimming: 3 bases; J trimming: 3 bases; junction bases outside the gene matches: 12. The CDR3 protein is CASSFRWGTSGRTYYEQYF. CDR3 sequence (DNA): TGTGCCAGCAGCTTCAGATGGGGGACTAGCGGGAGGACTTACTACGAGCAGTACTTC.

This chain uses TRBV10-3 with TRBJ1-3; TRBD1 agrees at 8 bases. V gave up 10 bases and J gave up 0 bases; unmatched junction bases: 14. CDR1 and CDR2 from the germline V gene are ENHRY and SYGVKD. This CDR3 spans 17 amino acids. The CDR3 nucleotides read TGTGCCACCCGACCGGGGACAGGCACGAGCTCTGGAAACACCATATATTTT. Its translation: CATRPGTGTSSGNTIYF.

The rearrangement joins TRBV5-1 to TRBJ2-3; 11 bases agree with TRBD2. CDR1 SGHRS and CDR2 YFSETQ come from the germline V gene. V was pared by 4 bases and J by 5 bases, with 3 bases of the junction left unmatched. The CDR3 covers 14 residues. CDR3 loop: CASSMGLAVDTQYF. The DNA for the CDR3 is TGCGCCAGCAGCATGGGACTAGCGGTAGATACGCAGTATTTT.

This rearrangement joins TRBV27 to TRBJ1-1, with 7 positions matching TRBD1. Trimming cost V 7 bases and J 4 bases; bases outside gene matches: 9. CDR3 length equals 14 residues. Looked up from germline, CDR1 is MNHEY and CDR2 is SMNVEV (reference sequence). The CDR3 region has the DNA TGTGCCAGCACCCCATCAGACAGGGCCACTGAAGCTTTCTTT. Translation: CASTPSDRATEAFF.

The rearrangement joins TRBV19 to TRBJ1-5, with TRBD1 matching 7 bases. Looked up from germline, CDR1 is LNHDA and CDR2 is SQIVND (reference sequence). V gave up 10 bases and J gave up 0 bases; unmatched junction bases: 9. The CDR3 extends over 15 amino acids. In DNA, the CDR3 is TGTGCCACCCTCGGGACAGTTAATAGCAATCAGCCCCAGCATTTT. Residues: CATLGTVNSNQPQHF.

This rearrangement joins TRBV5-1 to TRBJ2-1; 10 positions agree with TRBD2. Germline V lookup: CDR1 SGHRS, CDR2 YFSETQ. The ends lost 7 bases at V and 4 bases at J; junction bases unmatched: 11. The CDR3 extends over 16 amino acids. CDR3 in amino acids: CASGDLAGELYNEQFF. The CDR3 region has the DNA TGCGCCAGCGGGGATCTAGCGGGAGAACTGTACAATGAGCAGTTCTTC.

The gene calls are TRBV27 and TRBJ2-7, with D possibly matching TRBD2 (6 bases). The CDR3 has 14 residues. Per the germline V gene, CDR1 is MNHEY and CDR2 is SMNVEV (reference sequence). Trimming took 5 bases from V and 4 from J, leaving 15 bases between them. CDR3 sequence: CASSPAGGIYEQYF. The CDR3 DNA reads TGTGCCAGCAGTCCCGCCGGGGGAATATACGAGCAGTACTTC.

CDR3 DNA sequence: TGCGCCAGCAGCTTGGCAGGGGTTCCTCACCCTAACTATGGCTACACCTTC. Translating gives CASSLAGVPHPNYGYTF. The chain joins TRBV5-1 to TRBJ1-2, with D perhaps TRBD1 (6 bases). This CDR3 region has 17 residues. CDR1 and CDR2 (germline): SGHRS, YFSETQ. The germline V and J ends were trimmed by 0 bases and 0 bases, with 15 bases remaining between them.